This paragraph covers one T cell receptor (beta chain) sequence. The ends lost 5 bases at V and 5 bases at J; junction bases unmatched: 9. Germline lookup yields CDR1 SEHNR and CDR2 FQNEAQ (reference sequence). The CDR3 covers 15 residues. This record comes from a study of blood T cell repertoires in COVID-19. The table came from immunoSEQ multiplex PCR; TCRdb's copy has only in-frame clones and leaves some out. Here the sample spans under 250,000 clones, approximately 83% being singletons. The chain joins TRBV7-9 to TRBJ2-1; TRBD1 aligns across 7 bases. The TCR comes from a man in his forties or fifties with active or convalescent COVID-19. The sequencing input was peripheral blood. CDR3: CASSTPDRTNNEQFF. The CDR3, as DNA: TGTGCCAGCAGCACTCCGGACAGGACCAACAATGAGCAGTTCTTC.